These 5 T cell receptor beta chains share one sample of origin, sequenced in a study of cytomegalovirus exposure and HLA in healthy donors. PCR employed 60 Vbeta and 13 Jbeta primers. Profiling relied on immunoSEQ multiplex PCR, and the TCRdb table lists in-frame clones only, not all of them. Counted here are roughly 180,000 clones, roughly 74% occurring once; the ten biggest clones make up about 3.1%. The sample consisted of PBMCs. Receptors originate from a female donor in good health and CMV-seronegative.

V is TRBV4-2 and J is TRBJ1-4, with D unclear. V dropped 4 bases and J dropped 8 bases, with 14 bases sitting between them. CDR1 is LGHNA and CDR2 is YNFKEQ in the germline V gene. The CDR3 has 14 residues. CDR3 bases: TGTGCCAGCAGCCCCACAGATTCTCGGGAAAAACTGTTTTTT. Translation: CASSPTDSREKLFF.

The gene calls are TRBV27 and TRBJ2-7, with 9 bases identical to TRBD1. In germline, CDR1 is MNHEY, CDR2 SMNVEV (reference sequence). V gave up 6 bases and J gave up 3 bases; unmatched junction bases: 9. The CDR3 totals 15 residues. As DNA, the CDR3 is TGTGCCAGCAGCGACCGGGGGACAGGGATCTACGAGCAGTACTTC. It specifies CASSDRGTGIYEQYF.

The chain carries TRBV6-1 and TRBJ2-5; 7 nucleotides line up with TRBD1. The ends lost 6 bases at V and 2 bases at J; junction bases unmatched: 9. The CDR3 is 15 amino acids. Germline CDR1 is MNHNS and CDR2 is SASEGT. The CDR3 loop is CASSPDRATQETQYF. The CDR3 bases are TGTGCCAGCAGCCCCGACAGGGCGACACAAGAGACCCAGTACTTC.

The chain uses TRBV7-2 and TRBJ1-2; 8 bases fit TRBD1. The germline V gene encodes CDR1 SGHTA and CDR2 FQGNSA. CDR3 length: 14 amino acids. Unmatched junction bases numbered 9, after V lost 5 bases and J lost 7 bases. In DNA form, the CDR3 reads TGTGCCAGCAGCAGGCAGGGACAGGCCCCTGGCTACACCTTC. Its protein is CASSRQGQAPGYTF.

This clone was observed a handful of times. The chain joins TRBV28 to TRBJ1-2; TRBD1 might be the D (6 bases). The germline CDR1 and CDR2 sequences are MDHEN and SYDVKM. The germline V and J ends were trimmed by 1 base and 7 bases, with 13 bases remaining between them. CDR3 length: 14 amino acids. Here the CDR3 reads CASSLLGARAGYTF. The CDR3 DNA reads TGTGCCAGCAGTTTATTGGGGGCGCGGGCTGGCTACACCTTC.